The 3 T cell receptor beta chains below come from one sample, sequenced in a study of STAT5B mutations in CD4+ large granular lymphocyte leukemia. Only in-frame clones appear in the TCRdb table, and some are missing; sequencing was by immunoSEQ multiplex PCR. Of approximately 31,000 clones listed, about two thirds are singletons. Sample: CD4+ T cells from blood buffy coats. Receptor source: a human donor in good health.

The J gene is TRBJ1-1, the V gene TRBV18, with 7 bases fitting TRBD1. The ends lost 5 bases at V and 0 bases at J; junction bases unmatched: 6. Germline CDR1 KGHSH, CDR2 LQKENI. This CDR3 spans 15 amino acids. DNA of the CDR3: TGTGCCAGCTCAGCGACCGGACAGGTGAACACTGAAGCTTTCTTT. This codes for CASSATGQVNTEAFF.

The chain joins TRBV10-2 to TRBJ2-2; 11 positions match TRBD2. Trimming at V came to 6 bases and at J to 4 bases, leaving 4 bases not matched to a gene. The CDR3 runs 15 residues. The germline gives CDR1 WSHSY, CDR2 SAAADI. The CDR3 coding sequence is TGCGCCAGCAGCCTTGGACTAGCGGGCACCGGGGAGCTGTTTTTT. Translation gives CASSLGLAGTGELFF.

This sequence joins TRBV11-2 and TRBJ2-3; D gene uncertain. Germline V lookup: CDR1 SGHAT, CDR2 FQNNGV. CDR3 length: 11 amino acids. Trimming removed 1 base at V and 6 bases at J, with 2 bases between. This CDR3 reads CASSLADTQYF. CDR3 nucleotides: TGTGCCAGCAGCTTAGCCGATACGCAGTATTTT.